This TCR beta chain emerged from a study of blood T cell repertoires in COVID-19. Across the whole study: Italy, Spain and the United States were the sources of the convalescent and acute COVID-19 samples.

Methods used by the authors: Reference gene primer amplification in the assay estimated nucleated cell counts. The data were produced by immunoSEQ multiplex PCR, yet TCRdb's version contains in-frame clones alone and is incomplete. That table is the source of V, J and clone size, and D and trimming were worked out from the DNA. The table lists roughly 160,000 clones, 70% to 90% of them singletons. With 3 bases removed from V and 3 bases from J, the gap between germline ends came to 18 bases. Germline-derived CDR1 and CDR2 are GTSNPN and SVGIG (reference sequence). This CDR3 contains 15 residues. Enrollment of patients from Seattle took place during active infection, with longitudinal follow-up.

The sample comprised peripheral blood. This receptor was taken from a woman aged 45-65 years with COVID-19, enrolled during active disease. The chain uses TRBV30 and TRBJ2-7, with D perhaps matching TRBD2 (5 bases). For the CDR3, the DNA is TGTGCCTGGAGGAACGGCGGGTTCGGCAACTACGAGCAGTACTTC. It codes for CAWRNGGFGNYEQYF.